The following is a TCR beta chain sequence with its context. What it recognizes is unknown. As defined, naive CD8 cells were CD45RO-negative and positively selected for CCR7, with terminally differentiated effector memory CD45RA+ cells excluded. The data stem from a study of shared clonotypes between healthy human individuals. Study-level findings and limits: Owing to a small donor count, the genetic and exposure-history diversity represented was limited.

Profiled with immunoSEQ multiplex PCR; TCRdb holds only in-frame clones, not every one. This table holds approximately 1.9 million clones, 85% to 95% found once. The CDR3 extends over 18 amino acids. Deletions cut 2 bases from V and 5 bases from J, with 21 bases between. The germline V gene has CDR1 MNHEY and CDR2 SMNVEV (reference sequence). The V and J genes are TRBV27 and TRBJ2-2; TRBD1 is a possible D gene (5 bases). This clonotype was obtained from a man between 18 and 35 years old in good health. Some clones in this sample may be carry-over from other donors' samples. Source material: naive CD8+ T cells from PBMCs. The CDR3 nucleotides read TGTGCCAGCAGTTTAACAGAATCCGTACAGGCTACAACCGGGGAGCTGTTTTTT. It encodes CASSLTESVQATTGELFF.